These 17 T cell receptor beta chains originate from one sample sequenced in a study of shared clonotypes between healthy human individuals. Libraries were prepared by immunoSEQ multiplex PCR; TCRdb keeps only in-frame clonotypes and omits some of them. The sample carries 400,000 or so clones, about 96% recorded once. The sequencing sample was made of memory CD8+ T cells sorted from blood. Described subset: CD45RO+ cells pooled with CCR7-negative TemRA cells. These receptors came from a man aged 25-45 years in good health.

The table lists this clone with a count of one. J is TRBJ2-3 and V is TRBV4-1; TRBD2 matches 8 bases. Germline CDR1 MGHRA, CDR2 YSYEKL. The CDR3 spans 15 residues. Unmatched junction bases numbered 8, after V lost 4 bases and J lost 5 bases. CDR3 loop: CASSRTSGVGDTQYF. The CDR3 DNA reads as TGCGCCAGCAGCCGTACTAGCGGTGTAGGAGATACGCAGTATTTT.

The V call is TRBV2, the J call TRBJ2-5; a weak D match, TRBD1 (6 bases). The J call may be mistaken, given a closer DNA end match to TRBJ2-7. The CDR3 spans 12 residues. Germline V lookup: CDR1 SNHLY, CDR2 FYNNEI. The CDR3 DNA reads TGTGCCAGCAGCAAGGACAGCTACGAGCAGTACTTC. It translates to CASSKDSYEQYF.

V and J are TRBV4-1 and TRBJ2-1; 13 bases match TRBD2. V gave up 1 base and J gave up 4 bases; unmatched junction bases: 7. CDR3 size: 18 residues. The germline gives CDR1 MGHRA, CDR2 YSYEKL. CDR3 sequence (DNA): TGCGCCAGCAGCCAAGTACTAGCGGGAGGGCCGAGTTACAATGAGCAGTTCTTC. It is translated as CASSQVLAGGPSYNEQFF.

The chain carries TRBV5-1 and TRBJ2-7, with 11 bases that match TRBD1. The CDR3 spans 15 residues. The V gene end was trimmed by 7 bases and the J gene end by 3 bases; junction bases not matched to a gene: 9. Looked up from germline, CDR1 is SGHRS and CDR2 is YFSETQ. CDR3 region: CASSSHGTGGYEQYF. Written as DNA, the CDR3 is TGCGCCAGCTCGTCTCACGGGACAGGGGGCTACGAGCAGTACTTC.

The V and J genes are TRBV19 and TRBJ2-7; D remains ambiguous. The CDR3 covers 14 residues. In germline, CDR1 is LNHDA, CDR2 SQIVND (reference sequence). V lost 4 bases and J 2 bases, leaving 12 bases between the germline ends. The CDR3 is CASSSPYLTYEQYF. The CDR3, as DNA: TGTGCCAGTAGTAGTCCCTATCTTACCTACGAGCAGTACTTC.

The J gene is TRBJ2-7, the V gene TRBV6-1; D is uncertain. Germline CDR1 is MNHNS and CDR2 is SASEGT. CDR3 length: 11 residues. V was trimmed by 6 bases and J by 6 bases, leaving 9 bases between them. This chain's CDR3 is CASRGPSEQYF. CDR3 nucleotide sequence: TGTGCCAGCAGGGGCCCTTCCGAGCAGTACTTC.

The chain has TRBV5-1 and TRBJ1-6; D ambiguous. V shed 6 bases and J shed 0 bases, with 10 bases lying between them. Germline CDR1 SGHRS, CDR2 YFSETQ. The CDR3 extends over 15 amino acids. CDR3: CASTTDSSYNSPLHF. CDR3 sequence (DNA): TGCGCCAGCACAACGGACTCCTCCTATAATTCACCCCTCCACTTT. Full variable domain (missing parts from reference TRBV5-1 and TRBJ1-6): KAGVTQTPRYLIKTRGQQVTLSCSPISGHRSVSWYQQTPGQGLQFLFEYFSETQRNKGNFPGRFSGRQFSNSRSEMNVSTLELGDSALYLCASTTDSSYNSPLHFGNGTRLTVT.

The chain uses TRBV27 and TRBJ1-5, with no clear D. Trimming took off 3 bases at V and 3 bases at J, with 12 bases between the two ends. The CDR3 sequence is 15 residues long. From germline, CDR1 is MNHEY and CDR2 SMNVEV (reference sequence). The CDR3 loop is CASSFSTRVNQPQHF. DNA of the CDR3: TGTGCCAGCAGTTTTTCTACGAGGGTCAATCAGCCCCAGCATTTT.

The CDR3: CASSEFTGTSTDTQYF. DNA of the CDR3: TGTGCCAGCAGTGAATTTACCGGGACTAGCACAGATACGCAGTATTTT. The chain joins TRBV25-1 to TRBJ2-3, with D possibly being TRBD2 (6 bases). The CDR3 length is 16 residues. V lost 1 base and J 0 bases, leaving 11 bases between the germline ends. Germline loops: CDR1 MGHDK, CDR2 SYGVNS.

The J gene is TRBJ2-5, the V gene TRBV27; 8 bases are a match to TRBD2. Germline lookup yields CDR1 MNHEY and CDR2 SMNVEV (reference sequence). With V trimmed by 4 bases and J by 4 bases, 5 bases remained unmatched. This CDR3 spans 14 amino acids. The DNA for the CDR3 is TGTGCCAGCAGTTCTCCGGGAGGGCTAGAGACCCAGTACTTC. Translated: CASSSPGGLETQYF.

The chain recombines TRBV7-2 with TRBJ2-3; no clear D gene. This CDR3 is built from 13 residues. Germline CDR1 and CDR2: SGHTA and FQGNSA. Deletions cut 3 bases from V and 4 bases from J, with 8 bases between. CDR3 residues: CASSFGGADTQYF. As DNA, the CDR3 is TGTGCCAGCAGCTTCGGTGGGGCAGATACGCAGTATTTT. The whole variable domain, remainder taken from reference TRBV7-2 and TRBJ2-3, is GAGVSQSPSNKVTEKGKDVELRCDPISGHTALYWYRQSLGQGLEFLIYFQGNSAPDKSGLPSDRFSAERTGGSVSTLTIQRTQQEDSAVYLCASSFGGADTQYFGPGTRLTVL.

The chain combines TRBV7-8 with TRBJ2-7; maybe TRBD2 (5 bases). The CDR3 spans 12 residues. Germline CDR1 reads SGHVS; CDR2 reads FQNEAQ. V dropped 8 bases and J dropped 5 bases, with 13 bases sitting between them. The CDR3 DNA reads TGTGCCAGCTCGACTATTACCGACGAGCAGTACTTC. Protein product: CASSTITDEQYF.

This clone has just one count. The chain combines TRBV11-1 with TRBJ2-5; D unclear. The germline CDR1 and CDR2 sequences are SGHAT and FQDESV (reference sequence). This CDR3 spans 12 amino acids. The ends were cut back, 3 bases at V and 5 bases at J, with 7 bases in the middle. The CDR3 DNA reads as TGTGCCAGCAGCTTTTTAGGGGAGACCCAGTACTTC. It codes for CASSFLGETQYF.

As for this clone: A read error may produce the germline difference seen at one junction end. Within the sample, other DNA sequences also encode this same CDR3. CDR3 bases: TGTGCTTGGAGTCGAGGTGCGGGAGGGTACTACGAGCAGTACTTC. This gives the protein CAWSRGAGGYYEQYF. The V gene is TRBV30, the J gene TRBJ2-7; 9 bases match TRBD2. Germline V CDR1 and CDR2: GTSNPN, SVGIG (reference sequence). This CDR3 contains 15 residues.

Concerning this clone itself: Additional DNA sequences in this sample encode the identical CDR3. The chain joins TRBV5-1 to TRBJ2-1, with D tentatively TRBD2 (5 bases). The CDR3 totals 12 residues. Per the germline V gene, CDR1 is SGHRS and CDR2 is YFSETQ. Trimming pared 0 bases from V and 7 bases from J, leaving 5 bases between. The CDR3, as DNA: TGCGCCAGCAGCTTGGGGAGGAATGAGCAGTTCTTC. As protein: CASSLGRNEQFF.

The V call is TRBV6-5, the J call TRBJ2-1; a possible D gene is TRBD2 (5 bases). CDR3 size: 15 residues. Germline CDR1 is MNHEY and CDR2 is SVGAGI. Deletions cut 1 base from V and 4 bases from J, with 11 bases between. The DNA for the CDR3 is TGTGCCAGCAGTTACTTTCCAGCGGCGTACAATGAGCAGTTCTTC. Encoded protein: CASSYFPAAYNEQFF.

The genes are TRBV7-2 and TRBJ2-3; no definite D call. The CDR3 has 13 residues. Deletions cut 6 bases from V and 5 bases from J, with 12 bases between. The germline V gene has CDR1 SGHTA and CDR2 FQGNSA. CDR3 in amino acids: CASRPSRVDTQYF. The CDR3 nucleotides read TGTGCCAGCAGACCCTCTAGGGTAGATACGCAGTATTTT.